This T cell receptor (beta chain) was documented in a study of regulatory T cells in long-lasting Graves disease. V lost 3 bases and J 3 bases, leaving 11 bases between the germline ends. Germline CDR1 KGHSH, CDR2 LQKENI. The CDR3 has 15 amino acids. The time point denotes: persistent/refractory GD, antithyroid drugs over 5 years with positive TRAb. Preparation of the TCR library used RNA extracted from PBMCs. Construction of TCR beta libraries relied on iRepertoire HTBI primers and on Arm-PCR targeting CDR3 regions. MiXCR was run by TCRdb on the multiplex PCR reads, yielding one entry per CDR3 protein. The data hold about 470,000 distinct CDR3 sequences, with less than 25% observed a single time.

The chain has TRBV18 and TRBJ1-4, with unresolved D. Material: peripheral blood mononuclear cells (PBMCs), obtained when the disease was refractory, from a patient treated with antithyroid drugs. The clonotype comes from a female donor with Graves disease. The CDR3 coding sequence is TGTGCCAGCTCACCCCAGGCGCCGGCTAATGAAAAACTGTTTTTT. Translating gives CASSPQAPANEKLFF. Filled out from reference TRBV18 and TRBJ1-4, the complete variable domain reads NAGVMQNPRHLVRRRGQEARLRCSPMKGHSHVYWYRQLPEEGLKFMVYLQKENIIDESGMPKERFSAEFPKEGPSILRIQQVVRGDSAAYFCASSPQAPANEKLFFGSGTQLSVL.